This T cell receptor (beta chain) was sequenced for a study of T cells in localized non-small cell lung cancer. Study-wide findings and caveats: The study sequenced only one region of the tumor. As a result, intratumor heterogeneity could not be excluded and remains possible. A denser population of T cells in blood accompanied longer overall survival.

About this clone itself: Its cognate antigen is unknown.

CDR3 length: 15 amino acids. V dropped 3 bases and J dropped 3 bases, with 12 bases sitting between them. The germline V gene has CDR1 MNHEY and CDR2 SMNVEV (reference sequence). The protocol was immunoSEQ multiplex PCR, while the TCRdb copy is restricted to in-frame clones and leaves out a portion. The data show about 25,000 clones, around nine tenths seen once. This specimen was peripheral blood, taken before any cancer treatment. The rearrangement links TRBV27 to TRBJ2-1; D might be TRBD1 (5 bases). This receptor was identified in a woman aged 35 to 69 with stage I lung adenocarcinoma. Here the CDR3 reads CASSLIGVIYNEQFF. The CDR3 region has the DNA TGTGCCAGCAGTTTGATAGGGGTTATCTACAATGAGCAGTTCTTC.